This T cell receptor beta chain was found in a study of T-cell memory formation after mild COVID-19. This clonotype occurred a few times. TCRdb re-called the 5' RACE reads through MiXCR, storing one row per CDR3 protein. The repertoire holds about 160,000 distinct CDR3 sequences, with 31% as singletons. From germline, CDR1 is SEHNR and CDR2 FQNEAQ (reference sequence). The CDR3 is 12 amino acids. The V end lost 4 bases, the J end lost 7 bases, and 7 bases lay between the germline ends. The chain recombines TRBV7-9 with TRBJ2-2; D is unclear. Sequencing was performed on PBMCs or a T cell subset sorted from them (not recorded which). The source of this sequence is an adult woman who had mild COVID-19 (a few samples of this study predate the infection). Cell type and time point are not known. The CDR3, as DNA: TGTGCCAGCAGCTCCTATAGCGGGGAGCTGTTTTTT. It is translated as CASSSYSGELFF.